Below, 13 T cell receptor beta chains from the same sample are listed, as sequenced in a study of PD-1 blockade in classical Hodgkin lymphoma. Sequenced by immunoSEQ multiplex PCR; TCRdb stores in-frame clones only, minus some. The top ten clones hold approximately 15% of a sample with under 65,000 clones, 75% to 90% of them seen once. In every patient, relapse followed autologous stem cell transplantation, while exposure to brentuximab vedotin differed. This material consisted of peripheral blood mononuclear cells (PBMCs), taken at baseline. The receptors were sampled from a human donor with classical Hodgkin lymphoma.

This chain uses TRBV18 with TRBJ2-1; 9 nucleotides align to TRBD2. From germline, CDR1 is KGHSH and CDR2 LQKENI. V shed 3 bases, J shed 7 bases, and the junction held 10 bases outside the gene matches. CDR3 length equals 16 residues. The CDR3 here is CASSPLWAGGPNEQFF. CDR3 DNA: TGTGCCAGCTCACCCCTATGGGCGGGGGGGCCTAATGAGCAGTTCTTC. The full variable domain, with the rest looked up from reference TRBV18 and TRBJ2-1, is NAGVMQNPRHLVRRRGQEARLRCSPMKGHSHVYWYRQLPEEGLKFMVYLQKENIIDESGMPKERFSAEFPKEGPSILRIQQVVRGDSAAYFCASSPLWAGGPNEQFFGPGTRLTVL.

This chain uses TRBV2 with TRBJ1-3; TRBD1 matches 7 bases. The CDR3 is 12 amino acids. Unmatched junction bases numbered 1, after V lost 8 bases and J lost 3 bases. Looked up from germline, CDR1 is SNHLY and CDR2 is FYNNEI. In nucleotides, the CDR3 is TGTGCCAGCCAGGGGGATGGAAACACCATATATTTT. Amino acid sequence: CASQGDGNTIYF.

This clone came up once. CDR3 DNA: TGTGCCAGCAGCCAAGATTGGCGGGGGGTCAGCACAGATACGCAGTATTTT. Protein product: CASSQDWRGVSTDTQYF. The chain couples TRBV4-2 to TRBJ2-3, with 8 bases matching TRBD2. V shed 0 bases and J 0 bases; nucleotides not matched to a gene: 5. CDR1 LGHNA and CDR2 YNFKEQ come from the germline V gene. The CDR3 is made up of 17 amino acids.

This chain links TRBV27 with TRBJ1-1; tentative D call: TRBD1 (6 bases). V lost 4 bases, J lost 4 bases, and 13 bases lay in between. CDR1 MNHEY and CDR2 SMNVEV come from the germline V gene (reference sequence). The CDR3 spans 14 residues. CDR3 region: CASSWGGGSTEAFF. The DNA of the CDR3 is TGTGCCAGCAGTTGGGGAGGGGGAAGCACTGAAGCTTTCTTT.

The rearrangement links TRBV5-1 to TRBJ2-3; possibly TRBD2 for D (5 bases). Germline CDR1 reads SGHRS; CDR2 reads YFSETQ. The length of the CDR3 is 14 residues. With 6 bases removed from V and 0 bases from J, the gap between germline ends came to 11 bases. This CDR3 is CASNRERSTDTQYF. CDR3 in DNA: TGCGCCAGCAACCGTGAGCGGAGCACAGATACGCAGTATTTT.

The chain recombines TRBV5-1 with TRBJ2-2; the match to TRBD2 covers 10 bases. Germline CDR1 and CDR2: SGHRS and YFSETQ. The CDR3 covers 16 residues. V shed 2 bases and J 6 bases; nucleotides not matched to a gene: 7. The CDR3 DNA follows: TGCGCCAGCAGCTTAGCGGGGGGGCCATGGCCCGGGGAGCTGTTTTTT. It yields the protein CASSLAGGPWPGELFF.

This chain uses TRBV6-6 with TRBJ1-1, with D possibly matching TRBD1 (5 bases). The germline CDR1 and CDR2 sequences are MNHNY and SVGAGI (reference sequence). The CDR3 covers 13 residues. Trimming left V 8 bases short and J 3 bases short, with 13 bases between. The CDR3 DNA sequence: TGTGCCAGCCCACCTGGGGCGGACACTGAAGCTTTCTTT. As protein: CASPPGADTEAFF.

V and J are TRBV6-5 and TRBJ1-2; a weak D match, TRBD1 (6 bases). V lost 6 bases to trimming and J lost 5 bases, with 16 bases between them. Germline CDR1 and CDR2: MNHEY and SVGAGI. This CDR3 spans 14 amino acids. Here the CDR3 reads CASSRKGGEYGYTF. The CDR3 nucleotides are TGTGCCAGCAGCCGCAAGGGGGGAGAATATGGCTACACCTTC.

The rearrangement joins TRBV7-9 to TRBJ2-2; 9 bases fit TRBD2. The CDR3 is 15 residues long. CDR1 and CDR2 from the germline V gene are SEHNR and FQNEAQ (reference sequence). After removal of 5 bases from V and 5 bases from J, the junction contained 6 bases not matched to a gene. CDR3 region: CASSGNAGGTGELFF. Written as DNA, the CDR3 is TGTGCCAGCAGCGGAAACGCGGGGGGGACCGGGGAGCTGTTTTTT.

The chain joins TRBV6-1 to TRBJ2-5; 7 bases fit TRBD1. There are 15 residues in the CDR3. Germline assignment: CDR1 MNHNS and CDR2 SASEGT. V trimming: 2 bases; J trimming: 3 bases; junction bases outside the gene matches: 6. The CDR3 spells CASSEQGQIKETQYF. CDR3 in DNA: TGTGCCAGCAGTGAACAGGGACAGATAAAAGAGACCCAGTACTTC.

This chain uses TRBV19 with TRBJ1-1, with 9 bases lining up with TRBD1. V lost 3 bases and J lost 5; bases outside the gene matches: 10. CDR3 length: 16 residues. Germline CDR1 and CDR2: LNHDA and SQIVND (reference sequence). In DNA form, the CDR3 reads TGTGCCAGTAGTATTAAACAGGGGGCGCTTAGGACTGAAGCTTTCTTT. This translates into CASSIKQGALRTEAFF. The entire variable domain, with the rest obtained from reference TRBV19 and TRBJ1-1, is as follows: DGGITQSPKYLFRKEGQNVTLSCEQNLNHDAMYWYRQDPGQGLRLIYYSQIVNDFQKGDIAEGYSVSREKKESFPLTVTSAQKNPTAFYLCASSIKQGALRTEAFFGQGTRLTVV.

This rearrangement joins TRBV28 to TRBJ1-2; 8 bases align to TRBD1. V shed 7 bases and J 7 bases; nucleotides not matched to a gene: 14. Germline V gene lookup returns CDR1 MDHEN and CDR2 SYDVKM. The CDR3 contains 15 residues. CDR3 nucleotides: TGTGCCAGCAAACTCCCACAGGGGGAGGTGGGTGGCTACACCTTC. It is translated as CASKLPQGEVGGYTF.

The CDR3 is CANAGGNPEAFF. In DNA, the CDR3 is TGTGCCAACGCAGGGGGCAACCCTGAAGCTTTCTTT. This chain links TRBV2 with TRBJ1-1, with 8 nucleotides matching TRBD1. This CDR3 spans 12 amino acids. V shed 10 bases and J 6 bases; nucleotides not matched to a gene: 7. Germline CDR1 reads SNHLY; CDR2 reads FYNNEI.